Reported below is one TCR beta chain. The germline gives CDR1 SEHNR, CDR2 FQNEAQ (reference sequence). There are 16 residues in the CDR3. V dropped 3 bases and J dropped 5; count of bases not matched to a gene: 6. This entry belongs to a study of blood T cell repertoires in COVID-19. For the study at large: Spain, Italy and the United States supplied samples that represented acute and convalescent COVID-19. Nucleic acid was either cDNA or gDNA, and it came from T cells, B-cell-depleted T cells, or PBMCs.

The study recruited people aged roughly 18 to 100 years across about two dozen US areas. Profiled with immunoSEQ multiplex PCR; TCRdb holds only in-frame clones, not every one. Of roughly 220,000 clones listed, about 86% are singletons. The J gene is TRBJ2-2, the V gene TRBV7-9; 10 bases fit TRBD2. This TCR was recovered from a middle-aged woman with acute COVID-19. The specimen sequenced was PBMCs or T cells enriched from blood (not recorded which). The CDR3 protein is CASSFLAGDGTGELFF. The CDR3 DNA reads TGTGCCAGCAGCTTCCTAGCGGGAGATGGGACCGGGGAGCTGTTTTTT. Complete variable domain (other parts from reference TRBV7-9 and TRBJ2-2): DTGVSQNPRHKITKRGQNVTFRCDPISEHNRLYWYRQTLGQGPEFLTYFQNEAQLEKSRLLSDRFSAERPKGSFSTLEIQRTEQGDSAMYLCASSFLAGDGTGELFFGEGSRLTVL.